Given below is one T cell receptor (beta chain) in context. This specimen comes from a study of cytomegalovirus exposure and HLA in healthy donors. In the PCR, 60 Vbeta and 13 Jbeta primers were used. Method: immunoSEQ multiplex PCR; TCRdb's copy keeps in-frame clones and lacks some. Of 200,000 to 250,000 clones in the sample, 78% were seen once. This clonotype was obtained from a male donor in good health and CMV-seronegative. Source material: PBMCs.

DNA for the CDR3: TGTGCCAGCTCCCCCCTCGGGGGGCGGACTGAAGCTTTCTTT. It translates to CASSPLGGRTEAFF. This chain joins TRBV18 and TRBJ1-1; the D gene is possibly TRBD1 (6 bases). Germline V gene lookup returns CDR1 KGHSH and CDR2 LQKENI. V dropped 6 bases and J dropped 5 bases, with 16 bases sitting between them. There are 14 residues in the CDR3. The full variable domain, rest sourced from reference TRBV18 and TRBJ1-1, is NAGVMQNPRHLVRRRGQEARLRCSPMKGHSHVYWYRQLPEEGLKFMVYLQKENIIDESGMPKERFSAEFPKEGPSILRIQQVVRGDSAAYFCASSPLGGRTEAFFGQGTRLTVV.